Listed below are T cell receptor beta chains from one sample, sequenced in a study of T cell repertoires in cytomegalovirus infection. TCRdb passed the reads through MiXCR, listing each CDR3 protein once. The sample lists roughly 500,000 distinct CDR3 sequences; about 11% were seen once. What was sequenced was PBMCs. The receptor set was obtained from a human donor in good health (CMV status not recorded). Some clones in this sample may be carry-over from other donors' samples. The CDR3 runs from the conserved cysteine through the conserved F or W. The D gene is left open where the match is weak. Clone size is stated in some rows and not others, as once, few, many or a class when expanded.

abundance	v_gene	d_gene	j_gene	CDR3nt	CDR3aa
many	TRBV4-1	TRBD2	TRBJ2-3	TGCGCCAGCAGCAAAAGCCTACCGGGACTAGCGGGAGTCCCAGATACGCAGTATTTT	CASSKSLPGLAGVPDTQYF
many	TRBV7-8	-	TRBJ2-1	TGTGCCAGCAGCCCAGGGAGAAACTACAATGAGCAGTTCTTC	CASSPGRNYNEQFF
many	TRBV7-6	-	TRBJ2-5	TGTGCCAGCAGCCCCCACCAAGAGACCCAGTACTTC	CASSPHQETQYF
many	TRBV10-3	-	TRBJ2-1	TGTGCCATCAGGGCAGCGACCCATGAGCAGTTCTTC	CAIRAATHEQFF
many	TRBV12-3/TRBV12-4	-	TRBJ2-1	TGTGCCAGCACCCCCTCGGGGACGGAGGGATTCAATGAGCAGTTCTTC	CASTPSGTEGFNEQFF
-	TRBV3-1	TRBD2	TRBJ2-1	TGTGCCAGCAGCCAACTAGCGGGGACATACAATGAGCAGTTCTTC	CASSQLAGTYNEQFF
-	TRBV6-5	TRBD1	TRBJ2-7	TGTGCCAGCAGTTACTCCCGGACAGGGGACTACGAGCAGTACTTC	CASSYSRTGDYEQYF
many	TRBV29-1	TRBD1	TRBJ1-1	TGCAGCGTGAACAGGGGGCAAGCTTTCTTT	CSVNRGQAFF
many	TRBV12-3/TRBV12-4	-	TRBJ2-5	TGTGCCAGCAGACAACAGGCCTCCCAAGAGACCCAGTACTTC	CASRQQASQETQYF
many	TRBV11-2	-	TRBJ2-3	TGTGCCAGCAGTATGAGGGCGGGGGCCGTAGATACGCAGTATTTT	CASSMRAGAVDTQYF
-	TRBV5-6	TRBD1	TRBJ2-2	TGTGCCAGCACCCTCCTGAGACGACAGGGGGTCTCTGCCGGGGAGCTGTTTTTT	CASTLLRRQGVSAGELFF
many	TRBV28	-	TRBJ2-6	TGTGCCAGCAGTTTTGGCAGTACTGGGGCCAACGTCCTGACTTTC	CASSFGSTGANVLTF